Shown below are 3 T cell receptor beta chains from a single sample sequenced in a study of blood T cell repertoires in COVID-19. This table comes from immunoSEQ multiplex PCR, and its TCRdb copy is limited to in-frame clones, with some not included. The table includes 270,000 or so clones, 86% detected once. The sequencing input was peripheral blood. These TCRs come from a woman aged 30 to 39 with COVID-19, enrolled during active disease.

The chain combines TRBV7-2 with TRBJ2-5, with 8 bases fitting TRBD2. The CDR3 is 17 residues long. The germline V gene encodes CDR1 SGHTA and CDR2 FQGNSA. V lost 5 bases and J lost 2; bases outside the gene matches: 13. In DNA form, the CDR3 reads TGTGCCAGCAGCCCCCAATGGGGAGCGGGGGTGCAAGAGACCCAGTACTTC. Translated: CASSPQWGAGVQETQYF.

The chain combines TRBV4-2 with TRBJ1-2; TRBD1 matches 9 bases. The germline gives CDR1 LGHNA, CDR2 YNFKEQ. This CDR3 spans 14 amino acids. J gave up 3 bases and V 6 bases, and 5 bases lay outside the gene matches. The CDR3 region has the DNA TGTGCCAGCAGTCCCACAGGGGGCGACTATGGCTACACCTTC. Protein sequence: CASSPTGGDYGYTF.

V is TRBV5-4 and J is TRBJ1-1; tentative D call: TRBD1 (5 bases). This CDR3 spans 15 amino acids. Trimming removed 0 bases from V and 6 bases from J, with 15 bases in between. Germline CDR1 SGHNT, CDR2 YYREEE (reference sequence). The CDR3 loop is CASSLATGGTPEAFF. CDR3 nucleotide sequence: TGTGCCAGCAGCTTGGCCACTGGGGGGACGCCTGAAGCTTTCTTT.